These T cell receptor beta chains were read from a single sample in a study of blood T cell repertoires in COVID-19. Data came from immunoSEQ multiplex PCR; TCRdb stores just in-frame clones and leaves some out. The data show about 140,000 clones, around 87% seen once. The sequencing sample was made of peripheral blood. The source is a man aged 50 or older who had recovered from COVID-19. CDR3s include the opening cysteine and the closing phenylalanine or tryptophan. The order of the fields is D gene, J gene, clone size, CDR3 length, V gene, CDR3 DNA, CDR3 protein. A D gene is named only where the DNA matches it firmly. Size tells how often a clone was seen (once, few, many) or the class of an expanded clone, and some rows leave it out.

>NA|TRBJ1-2|NA|12|TRBV2
TGTGCCAGCAGTGTCTCAGGGTATGGCTACACCTTC
CASSVSGYGYTF
>TRBD1|TRBJ1-1|NA|16|TRBV4-3
TGCGCCAGCAGCCCGTATCCAGGGGGCTACGGCACTGAAGCTTTCTTT
CASSPYPGGYGTEAFF
>TRBD2|TRBJ2-3|NA|18|TRBV20-1
TGCAGTGCTAGTTCCAGCGGGGGGCTGAGAATCAGCACAGATACGCAGTATTTT
CSASSSGGLRISTDTQYF
>TRBD1|TRBJ1-6|NA|15|TRBV11-3
TGTGCCAGCAGCCCGCGGACAGGGAAACGGCCACCCCTCCACTTT
CASSPRTGKRPPLHF
>NA|TRBJ1-6|NA|17|TRBV21-1
TGTGCCAGCAGCAACCAACGACTTACAGGTTGGAATTCACCCCTCCACTTT
CASSNQRLTGWNSPLHF
>NA|TRBJ2-2|NA|15|TRBV7-7
TGTGCCAGCAGCTTAAATGGACTAAGGGGCGGGGAGCTGTTTTTT
CASSLNGLRGGELFF
>NA|TRBJ2-5|NA|15|TRBV7-9
TGTGCCAGCAGCCCACCGTACGGCGGACAAGAGACCCAGTACTTC
CASSPPYGGQETQYF
>TRBD1|TRBJ2-1|NA|15|TRBV24-1
TGTGCCACCAGTGGCGCCGGGACAGCAAACAATGAGCAGTTCTTC
CATSGAGTANNEQFF
>NA|TRBJ2-1|NA|16|TRBV3-1/TRBV3-2
TGTGCCAGCAGCCAAGGGGCAAACTCAGTATACAATGAGCAGTTCTTC
CASSQGANSVYNEQFF
>TRBD1|TRBJ1-6|NA|15|TRBV9
TGTGCCAGCAGCGTAGGTCAGGGGGTGGATTCACCCCTCCACTTT
CASSVGQGVDSPLHF
>NA|TRBJ2-2|many|16|TRBV6-2/TRBV6-3
TGTGCCAGCAGTTCCCACCCAGACAGGCCCACCGGGGAGCTGTTTTTT
CASSSHPDRPTGELFF
>TRBD1|TRBJ1-5|NA|14|TRBV2
TGTGCCAGCAGTGGGACAGGCCCCAATCAGCCCCAGCATTTT
CASSGTGPNQPQHF
>TRBD1|TRBJ1-4|once|15|TRBV5-5
TGTGCCAGCAGCGGCGACAGGGGTTTAGGTGAAAAACTGTTTTTT
CASSGDRGLGEKLFF
>NA|TRBJ2-7|NA|13|TRBV10-1
TGCGCCAGCAGTGGGGGCCCCAAGCACGAGCAGTACTTC
CASSGGPKHEQYF
>NA|TRBJ2-7|NA|13|TRBV6-6
TGTGCCAGCAGTTCCCAGGGGTCCTACGAGCAGTACTTC
CASSSQGSYEQYF